Below, 8 T cell receptor beta chains from the same sample are listed, as sequenced in a study of neurological immune-mediated disorders. Each CDR3 protein gets one entry after TCRdb re-called the 5' RACE reads with MiXCR. Of under 30,000 distinct CDR3 sequences listed, around 15% were seen once; the top ten hold about a sixth. Sequences were obtained from PBMCs. The receptors here all came from a woman aged 40 to 50 with HTLV-1-associated myelopathy (HAM/TSP).

This clonotype was picked up many times. The chain employs TRBV2 and TRBJ2-3, with no clear D. Germline V gives CDR1 SNHLY, CDR2 FYNNEI. The length of the CDR3 is 11 residues. V lost 5 bases, J lost 5 bases, and 5 bases lay in between. The CDR3 loop reads CASSRIDTQYF. The CDR3 region has the DNA TGTGCCAGCAGTCGGATAGATACGCAGTATTTT. Full variable domain (missing parts from reference TRBV2 and TRBJ2-3): EPEVTQTPSHQVTQMGQEVILRCVPISNHLYFYWYRQILGQKVEFLVSFYNNEISEKSEIFDDQFSVERPDGSNFTLKIRSTKLEDSAMYFCASSRIDTQYFGPGTRLTVL.

This clonotype was counted many times. V and J are TRBV6-2 or TRBV6-3 and TRBJ2-3; TRBD2 matches at 11 bases. CDR1 and CDR2 (germline): MNHEY, SVGEGT. V dropped 2 bases and J dropped 3; count of bases not matched to a gene: 4. The CDR3 covers 16 residues. The CDR3 DNA reads as TGTGCCAGCAGTTACGGCGGGACTAGCGGAACAGATACGCAGTATTTT. Protein: CASSYGGTSGTDTQYF.

This clonotype appeared many times. The chain links TRBV5-1 to TRBJ2-7, with D possibly being TRBD1 (6 bases). CDR1 is SGHRS, CDR2 YFSETQ, per germline. This CDR3 is 16 amino acids long. V dropped 1 base and J dropped 0 bases, with 14 bases sitting between them. The CDR3 region has the DNA TGCGCCAGCAGCTTGAGTCTACGAGGGGGCTCCTACGAGCAGTACTTC. Its protein product is CASSLSLRGGSYEQYF. Drawing the rest from reference TRBV5-1 and TRBJ2-7, the complete variable domain is KAGVTQTPRYLIKTRGQQVTLSCSPISGHRSVSWYQQTPGQGLQFLFEYFSETQRNKGNFPGRFSGRQFSNSRSEMNVSTLELGDSALYLCASSLSLRGGSYEQYFGPGTRLTVT.

This clonotype has a count of ten or more. The chain links TRBV5-6 to TRBJ2-7, with D perhaps matching TRBD2 (6 bases). V was trimmed by 3 bases and J by 7 bases, leaving 14 bases between them. This CDR3 region has 13 residues. The germline gives CDR1 SGHDT, CDR2 YYEEEE. The CDR3 is CASSSEPAGEQYV. CDR3 DNA: TGTGCCAGCAGCTCGGAACCCGCGGGGGAGCAGTACGTC.

This clonotype was seen only a few times. One junction end does not reproduce the germline sequence, and a read error may be involved. DNA for the CDR3: TGCGCCAGCAGCTTCCAGGGATTTCGGGCCGACGTCCTGAATTTC. Protein product: CASSFQGFRADVLNF. The chain couples TRBV5-1 to TRBJ2-6; the D gene is possibly TRBD1 (5 bases). The CDR3 contains 15 residues. Germline CDR1 reads SGHRS; CDR2 reads YFSETQ. Full variable domain (remainder filled in from reference TRBV5-1 and TRBJ2-6): KAGVTQTPRYLIKTRGQQVTLSCSPISGHRSVSWYQQTPGQGLQFLFEYFSETQRNKGNFPGRFSGRQFSNSRSEMNVSTLELGDSALYLCASSFQGFRADVLNFGAGSRLTVL.

This clonotype is large. The gene calls are TRBV5-1 and TRBJ2-1, with TRBD2 identical over 11 bases. The CDR3 spans 17 residues. With 4 bases clipped from V and 0 bases from J, the junction kept 6 bases outside the gene matches. Germline V lookup: CDR1 SGHRS, CDR2 YFSETQ. The CDR3: CASSRTSGPSSYNEQFF. As DNA, the CDR3 is TGCGCCAGCAGCCGGACTAGCGGGCCGAGCTCCTACAATGAGCAGTTCTTC.

Details on this clonotype: Because the CDR3's place on the DNA is in doubt, the DNA is left out and the CDR3 is given as listed by TCRdb. The chain links TRBV5-6 to TRBJ2-3; TRBD2 was called by the table and not checked on the DNA. Looked up from germline, CDR1 is SGHDT and CDR2 is YYEEEE. The CDR3 has 20 amino acids, counting both end residues. CDR3 sequence reads: CASSFYICSASGKSTDTQYF.

This clonotype was seen repeatedly, ten times or more. The chain employs TRBV10-3 and TRBJ1-3; no clear D gene. Germline assignment: CDR1 ENHRY and CDR2 SYGVKD. Trimming left V 3 bases short and J 4 bases short, with 4 bases between. The CDR3 is 12 amino acids. CDR3 in amino acids: CAISELGNTIYF. The CDR3 bases are TGTGCCATCAGTGAACTCGGAAACACCATATATTTT.